A selection of T cell receptor beta chains follows, all from one sample in a study of blood T cell repertoires in COVID-19. Produced via immunoSEQ multiplex PCR; TCRdb's table is partial and in-frame only. The sample consists of approximately 470,000 clones, about nine tenths of them appearing once. Material for sequencing was PBMCs or T cells enriched from blood (not recorded which). The receptors were sampled from a woman aged 18-29 years who had recovered from COVID-19. Each CDR3 is given with its conserved first and last residue. Only some rows state a clone size, as once, few, many or a class for expanded clones.

V gene	J gene	clone size	CDR3 protein
TRBV5-1	TRBJ2-1	NA	CASSWMPGQGYNEQFF
TRBV5-1	TRBJ2-2	NA	CASSLWAGGLTGELFF
TRBV2	TRBJ2-4	NA	CASRAQGGVLAKNIQYF
TRBV29-1	TRBJ2-2	once	CSVEVGQGTGELFF
TRBV15	TRBJ2-5	NA	CATSRDSRTEETQYF
TRBV5-1	TRBJ2-1	few	CASSLGTGGLEQFF
TRBV2	TRBJ1-1	NA	CASSKQGPDTEAFF
TRBV11-3	TRBJ2-1	NA	CASSSGLVIPNEQFF
TRBV7-3	TRBJ1-1	NA	CASSLGVANTEAFF
TRBV30	TRBJ1-2	NA	CAWTRWLGDRGLVYGYTF
TRBV4-1	TRBJ2-3	NA	CASSQGATDTDTQYF
TRBV18	TRBJ1-6	many	CASSATGAESPLHF
TRBV28	TRBJ2-2	once	CASSLKRGRESGGELFF
TRBV7-3	TRBJ1-3	NA	CASSEQGVAGNTIYF
TRBV11-2	TRBJ2-6	once	CASSSYRGLGANVLTF
TRBV5-8	TRBJ2-6	NA	CASSQGESGANVLTF
TRBV5-1	TRBJ2-5	NA	CASSFETSGGATQYF
TRBV11-2	TRBJ2-5	NA	CASSLVFDRDREETQYF
TRBV3-1/TRBV3-2	TRBJ1-3	NA	CASSSDSHGNTIYF
TRBV7-9	TRBJ1-2	NA	CASSFTMQGAYGYTF
TRBV7-6	TRBJ2-6	NA	CASSLGAGANVLTF
TRBV29-1	TRBJ1-1	NA	CSFRQPNTEAFF
TRBV30	TRBJ1-2	NA	CAWSIGATYGYTF
TRBV6-6	TRBJ2-6	once	CASSLWGQGASGANVLTF
TRBV5-1	TRBJ2-1	NA	CASSQRTSGGVNEQFF
TRBV12-3/TRBV12-4	TRBJ2-5	few	CASSLNREETQYF
TRBV7-8	TRBJ2-3	few	CASSPSGSYTDTQYF
TRBV7-9	TRBJ1-5	NA	CASSATGWDSQPQHF
TRBV11-2	TRBJ1-2	once	CASSGGFRGYTF
TRBV15	TRBJ1-5	NA	CATSREPAGNQPQHF
TRBV30	TRBJ1-4	NA	CAWGGDSDEKLFF
TRBV18	TRBJ1-1	NA	CASSPVGTGGSDTEAFF
TRBV11-2	TRBJ2-7	NA	CASSLAGAGNEQYF
TRBV7-9	TRBJ2-7	NA	CASSGRDILSYEQYF
TRBV28	TRBJ1-5	NA	CASSLWVPGQGAEPQHF
TRBV30	TRBJ1-3	NA	CAWNPDSLSGNTIYF
TRBV9	TRBJ1-4	NA	CASSATGVGEKLFF